This T cell receptor beta chain was identified in a study of T cell changes during pregnancy in multiple sclerosis. The CDR3 length is 15 residues. CDR1 and CDR2 (germline): SGHDT, YYEEEE. V was trimmed by 4 bases and J by 4 bases, leaving 17 bases between them. Produced via immunoSEQ multiplex PCR; TCRdb's table is partial and in-frame only. The data hold tens of thousands of clones, with 75% to 90% observed a single time. The rearrangement uses TRBV5-6 and TRBJ1-2; D is uncertain. Sequencing used peripheral blood, obtained in the first trimester of pregnancy. The receptor's source is a female donor in good health, enrolled as a control in a pregnancy study. CDR3 amino acids: CASSGWAQLVYGYTF. The CDR3 region has the DNA TGTGCCAGCAGCGGCTGGGCGCAGCTCGTCTATGGCTACACCTTC.